This is a list of T cell receptor beta chains from one sample in a study of T cell changes during pregnancy in multiple sclerosis. The assay was immunoSEQ multiplex PCR, and TCRdb's table has in-frame clones only and misses some. The sample yields about 28,000 clones, approximately 89% seen once. The source material was CD4+ T cells from peripheral blood mononuclear cells, sampled in the second trimester of pregnancy. The receptors originated from a female donor with multiple sclerosis, enrolled in a pregnancy study. CDR3s include the opening cysteine and the closing phenylalanine or tryptophan. Fields, in order: D gene, J gene, V gene, clone size, CDR3 DNA, CDR3 protein. D genes are given only for firm matches. Size is omitted from some rows. Given values are once, few, many or a class for expanded clones.

D: -
J: TRBJ1-5
V: TRBV2
size: -
DNA: TGTGCCAGCAAGGGCCGGGGGAATCAGCCCCAGCATTTT
CDR3: CASKGRGNQPQHF

D: -
J: TRBJ2-3
V: TRBV5-4
size: -
DNA: TGTGCCAGCAGCTTAGAGGGAAAAACTAGCACAGATACGCAGTATTTT
CDR3: CASSLEGKTSTDTQYF

D: -
J: TRBJ1-2
V: TRBV18
size: -
DNA: TGTGCCAGCTCACCGGCCGACAGCTTCTATGGCTACACCTTC
CDR3: CASSPADSFYGYTF

D: TRBD1
J: TRBJ1-2
V: TRBV28
size: -
DNA: TGTGCCAGCACCTCCGGGGGAGGACAGGGGCTGGTCTATGGCTACACCTTC
CDR3: CASTSGGGQGLVYGYTF

D: TRBD2
J: TRBJ2-1
V: TRBV28
size: -
DNA: TGTGCCAGCTTCCCCGGGGGGGGGCGAATAAATGAGCAGTTCTTC
CDR3: CASFPGGGRINEQFF

D: -
J: TRBJ2-1
V: TRBV5-8
size: -
DNA: TGTGCCAGCAGCCTCCGTCCCAATGAGCAGTTCTTC
CDR3: CASSLRPNEQFF

D: -
J: TRBJ1-1
V: TRBV7-9
size: -
DNA: TGTGCCAGCAGCTTAGGGGTCCGGGGAACTGAAGCTTTCTTT
CDR3: CASSLGVRGTEAFF

D: -
J: TRBJ1-4
V: TRBV5-5
size: -
DNA: TGTGCCAGCAGCTTTTCGATGGGCATAGATGAAAAACTGTTTTTT
CDR3: CASSFSMGIDEKLFF

D: TRBD2
J: TRBJ2-4
V: TRBV28
size: -
DNA: TGTGCCAGCAGTTTATCGCTGTCGACTAGCGGGGTGGGAAACATTCAGTACTTC
CDR3: CASSLSLSTSGVGNIQYF

D: -
J: TRBJ2-2
V: TRBV27
size: -
DNA: TGTGCCAGCAGTTCAAGTCGGGGTGGGGCCGGGGAGCTGTTTTTT
CDR3: CASSSSRGGAGELFF

D: TRBD1
J: TRBJ2-5
V: TRBV19
size: -
DNA: TGTGCCAGTAGTATAGCGGCACCGGGACAGGGATCGGAGACCCAGTACTTC
CDR3: CASSIAAPGQGSETQYF

D: -
J: TRBJ1-4
V: TRBV15
size: -
DNA: TGTGCCACAAGGACAGCAGCCCTAGCAACTAATGAAAAACTGTTTTTT
CDR3: CATRTAALATNEKLFF

D: -
J: TRBJ1-1
V: TRBV5-1
size: -
DNA: TGCGCCAGCAGCATATCTGGGGGGGTCATGAACACTGAAGCTTTCTTT
CDR3: CASSISGGVMNTEAFF

D: -
J: TRBJ1-2
V: TRBV11-2
size: -
DNA: TGTGCCAGCAGCTCCGGACAGTTTTATGGCTACACCTTC
CDR3: CASSSGQFYGYTF

D: TRBD1
J: TRBJ2-7
V: TRBV11-1
size: -
DNA: TGTGCCAGCAGCTTAGCGTTTGGGACAGGGGGCGATTCCTACGAGCAGTACTTC
CDR3: CASSLAFGTGGDSYEQYF

D: -
J: TRBJ2-3
V: TRBV11-2
size: once
DNA: TGTGCCAGCAGCTTAAGCGGGACATCAGGTGATACGCAGTATTTT
CDR3: CASSLSGTSGDTQYF

D: -
J: TRBJ1-4
V: TRBV7-9
size: once
DNA: TGTGCCAGCAGCTTAGTGTCGGACTATAATGAAAAACTGTTTTTT
CDR3: CASSLVSDYNEKLFF

D: -
J: TRBJ1-2
V: TRBV19
size: once
DNA: TGTGCCAGTAGTAGGACAGCTAACTATGGCTACACCTTC
CDR3: CASSRTANYGYTF

D: -
J: TRBJ1-3
V: TRBV30
size: -
DNA: TGTGCCTGCAACGACGGACATGACACCATATATTTT
CDR3: CACNDGHDTIYF

D: TRBD1
J: TRBJ2-1
V: TRBV2
size: -
DNA: TGTGCCAGCAGTCTAGGGGGCAGTTCCGCGTCCTACAATGAGCAGTTCTTC
CDR3: CASSLGGSSASYNEQFF

D: -
J: TRBJ1-1
V: TRBV19
size: -
DNA: TGTGCCAGTAGTATCCCAGACGGGTGGGCTTTCTTT
CDR3: CASSIPDGWAFF

D: -
J: TRBJ1-1
V: TRBV28
size: -
DNA: TGTGCCAGCAGTTTTCCGGGGGTGGCTTTCTTT
CDR3: CASSFPGVAFF

D: TRBD1
J: TRBJ2-7
V: TRBV6-5
size: -
DNA: TGTGCCAGCAGTTACGGGGGACAGGGGGCCTACGAGCAGTACTTC
CDR3: CASSYGGQGAYEQYF

D: -
J: TRBJ2-2
V: TRBV10-2
size: -
DNA: TGCGCCAGCAGTGGGGGGGACACCGGGGAGCTGTTTTTT
CDR3: CASSGGDTGELFF

D: TRBD1
J: TRBJ2-1
V: TRBV19
size: once
DNA: TGTGCCTCGGCGAGGGGACAGTCTCCGAATGAGCAGTTCTTC
CDR3: CASARGQSPNEQFF

D: TRBD1
J: TRBJ1-3
V: TRBV9
size: -
DNA: TGTGCCAGCAGCGTGGGGGGACAGGCACAGACCGGAAACACCATATATTTT
CDR3: CASSVGGQAQTGNTIYF

D: -
J: TRBJ2-3
V: TRBV4-1
size: -
DNA: TGCGCCAGCAGCCATGGCCCAACAGATACGCAGTATTTT
CDR3: CASSHGPTDTQYF

D: TRBD1
J: TRBJ1-4
V: TRBV6-7
size: -
DNA: TGTGCCAGCAGTTGTATGGACAGGGGTTTTGAAAAACTGTTTTTT
CDR3: CASSCMDRGFEKLFF

D: -
J: TRBJ1-2
V: TRBV19
size: -
DNA: TGTGCCAGTAGTATACCCCCGGGTCGACAGGAGGCCTATGGCTACACCTTC
CDR3: CASSIPPGRQEAYGYTF

D: -
J: TRBJ2-7
V: TRBV2
size: -
DNA: TGTGCCAACGAAGGCCCTGGTCTAGTCGGATCGGGTGAGCAGTACTTC
CDR3: CANEGPGLVGSGEQYF

D: TRBD1
J: TRBJ2-1
V: TRBV5-5
size: -
DNA: TGTGCCAGCAGCGTGCGGACAGGGTTGGGGTATGAGCAGTTCTTC
CDR3: CASSVRTGLGYEQFF

D: TRBD2
J: TRBJ2-3
V: TRBV4-1
size: -
DNA: TGCGCCAGCAGCCCTCTCCTCACTAGCGGTTCTAGCACAGATACGCAGTATTTT
CDR3: CASSPLLTSGSSTDTQYF

D: -
J: TRBJ1-5
V: TRBV5-8
size: -
DNA: TGTGCCAGCACCTTCGCAGCTAGGCAGCCCCAGCATTTT
CDR3: CASTFAARQPQHF

D: -
J: TRBJ2-5
V: TRBV10-3
size: -
DNA: TGTGCCATCAGTGAGTCACCTGAGGAGACCCAGTACTTC
CDR3: CAISESPEETQYF

D: TRBD2
J: TRBJ2-1
V: TRBV7-3
size: -
DNA: TGTGCCAGCAGCCCGCCGACTAGCGGGGGGGTCAATGAGCAGTTCTTC
CDR3: CASSPPTSGGVNEQFF

D: -
J: TRBJ1-2
V: TRBV18
size: -
DNA: TGTGCCAGCTCCGGGTCGGCAGCTTATCCCGGCTACACCTTC
CDR3: CASSGSAAYPGYTF

D: TRBD1
J: TRBJ1-5
V: TRBV30
size: -
DNA: TGTGCCTGGAGTGTTCCGGGACAGTATAGCAATCAGCCCCAGCATTTT
CDR3: CAWSVPGQYSNQPQHF